A selection of T cell receptor beta chains follows, all from one sample in a study of blood T cells in healthy people across ages. TCRdb re-called the 5' RACE reads with MiXCR, one entry per CDR3 protein. The repertoire includes about 1,400,000 distinct CDR3 sequences, roughly 40% of them detected once, and 7.9% sits in the top ten. Sequencing was carried out using blood. Receptors originate from a woman under 30 in good health. Each CDR3 is given without its conserved first and last residue. A D gene is named only where the DNA matches it firmly. Clone size is shown for a subset of rows, as once, few, many or a class of expanded clone.

CDR3: SALAGGNNIQY
V: TRBV29-1
size: NA
D: TRBD2
J: TRBJ2-4

CDR3: SQARRAGGYT
V: TRBV20-1
size: many
D: NA
J: TRBJ1-2

CDR3: ASMGATRETSYEQY
V: TRBV11-2
size: NA
D: NA
J: TRBJ2-7

CDR3: ASSQDQGAGTGSPLH
V: TRBV4-1
size: few
D: NA
J: TRBJ1-6

CDR3: ASSAISYTSGRDHPDTQY
V: TRBV7-2
size: few
D: TRBD2
J: TRBJ2-3

CDR3: SAQWQGNQPQH
V: TRBV20-1
size: NA
D: NA
J: TRBJ1-5

CDR3: ASSQTMGGQETQY
V: TRBV14
size: NA
D: NA
J: TRBJ2-5

CDR3: ASSDPRDRNSGADVLT
V: TRBV25-1
size: NA
D: TRBD1
J: TRBJ2-6

CDR3: SARDRANTEAF
V: TRBV20-1
size: NA
D: NA
J: TRBJ1-1

CDR3: ASSLATGVAKNIQY
V: TRBV7-9
size: NA
D: NA
J: TRBJ2-4

CDR3: ASSLEGTGVYNEQF
V: TRBV7-2
size: NA
D: TRBD1
J: TRBJ2-1

CDR3: ASSPDSHNQPQH
V: TRBV12-3/TRBV12-4
size: NA
D: NA
J: TRBJ1-5

CDR3: AISDGSRMGYNEKLF
V: TRBV10-3
size: few
D: NA
J: TRBJ1-4

CDR3: SARDPAESSYNEQF
V: TRBV20-1
size: few
D: NA
J: TRBJ2-1

CDR3: ASSQEPGTAYYEQY
V: TRBV4-1
size: NA
D: NA
J: TRBJ2-7

CDR3: ASTGDETDTQY
V: TRBV27
size: medium-sized
D: NA
J: TRBJ2-3

CDR3: ATSREGTGTVGLGYT
V: TRBV15
size: NA
D: TRBD1
J: TRBJ1-2

CDR3: ASSLGGAPGETQY
V: TRBV11-1
size: NA
D: NA
J: NA

CDR3: SVETSGAQYYTDTQY
V: TRBV29-1
size: few
D: TRBD2
J: TRBJ2-3

CDR3: SASSEGGVPYNEQF
V: TRBV20-1
size: NA
D: NA
J: TRBJ2-1

CDR3: AISRGVGANVLT
V: TRBV10-3
size: NA
D: NA
J: TRBJ2-6

CDR3: ASSLDRSWGTEAF
V: TRBV5-1
size: NA
D: NA
J: TRBJ1-1

CDR3: ASSQETGGLVGGLF
V: TRBV4-1
size: NA
D: TRBD1
J: TRBJ2-2

CDR3: ASSPTRVGVDTDTQY
V: TRBV11-2
size: NA
D: NA
J: TRBJ2-3

CDR3: ASAEDRGLGDTQY
V: TRBV21-1
size: NA
D: NA
J: TRBJ2-3

CDR3: SASPGLDETQY
V: TRBV20-1
size: NA
D: TRBD2
J: TRBJ2-5

CDR3: SVDGAEAF
V: TRBV29-1
size: NA
D: NA
J: TRBJ1-1

CDR3: ASSDLSPVSYNEQF
V: TRBV10-1
size: NA
D: NA
J: TRBJ2-1

CDR3: SARDNWGEQY
V: TRBV20-1
size: few
D: NA
J: TRBJ2-7

CDR3: ASSQAGVNYGYT
V: TRBV3-1
size: NA
D: NA
J: TRBJ1-2

CDR3: ASSAQAGAAYEQY
V: TRBV5-1
size: NA
D: NA
J: TRBJ2-7

CDR3: SARDSKLAGVAEQY
V: TRBV20-1
size: few
D: TRBD2
J: TRBJ2-7

CDR3: ASSLWTSGDNEQF
V: TRBV27
size: NA
D: TRBD2
J: TRBJ2-1

CDR3: ASISDPSGHTDTQY
V: TRBV27
size: NA
D: TRBD2
J: TRBJ2-3

CDR3: ASHVAGDSYNEQF
V: TRBV28
size: NA
D: NA
J: TRBJ2-1

CDR3: SVSDRGRTQY
V: TRBV29-1
size: many
D: TRBD1
J: TRBJ2-3

CDR3: SARDQDRGAYEQY
V: TRBV20-1
size: few
D: NA
J: TRBJ2-7

CDR3: ASRPTSYSYNEQF
V: TRBV12-3/TRBV12-4
size: NA
D: NA
J: TRBJ2-1

CDR3: ASSLDQRDRGRETQY
V: TRBV5-4
size: once
D: TRBD1
J: TRBJ2-5

CDR3: ASNEQGAFYGYT
V: TRBV28
size: few
D: TRBD1
J: TRBJ1-2

CDR3: ASPLFRAGSYNEQF
V: TRBV28
size: NA
D: NA
J: TRBJ2-1

CDR3: ASSQVEAGPVSYEQY
V: TRBV14
size: NA
D: NA
J: TRBJ2-7

CDR3: ASSHLSPSGTGEQF
V: TRBV3-1
size: NA
D: NA
J: TRBJ2-1

CDR3: AIPSGDEANVLT
V: TRBV7-7
size: NA
D: NA
J: TRBJ2-6

CDR3: ASSLAPPSWIRQETQY
V: TRBV12-3/TRBV12-4
size: NA
D: NA
J: TRBJ2-5

CDR3: ASSSLYEQY
V: TRBV27
size: many
D: NA
J: TRBJ2-7

CDR3: ATSSEDYEQY
V: TRBV15
size: once
D: NA
J: TRBJ2-7

CDR3: ASRETGANTEAF
V: TRBV6-1
size: NA
D: TRBD1
J: TRBJ1-1

CDR3: SATQAYSGNTIY
V: TRBV20-1
size: NA
D: NA
J: TRBJ1-3

CDR3: ASSYGLAGGLSTDTQY
V: TRBV6-5
size: NA
D: TRBD2
J: TRBJ2-3

CDR3: ASSGPYEQY
V: TRBV6-1
size: many
D: NA
J: TRBJ2-7

CDR3: ASSLVGQGAGEQY
V: TRBV7-2
size: few
D: TRBD1
J: TRBJ2-7

CDR3: ASSFTGTQAGELF
V: TRBV6-5
size: NA
D: NA
J: TRBJ2-2

CDR3: ASSLPGTGGRRSQPQH
V: TRBV11-3
size: once
D: TRBD1
J: TRBJ1-5

CDR3: ASSPGTTDTQY
V: TRBV18
size: many
D: NA
J: TRBJ2-3